This entry lists 30 T cell receptor beta chains sequenced from one sample in a study of CD8+ T cells in alopecia areata. Isolated RNA was reverse transcribed into cDNA used as the sequencing template. TCRdb's copy holds only in-frame clones and misses some; the assay was immunoSEQ multiplex PCR. The repertoire holds under 150,000 clones, with less than 75% as singletons. Specimen: CD8+ T cells sorted from blood. These receptors came from a human donor in good health.

J is TRBJ1-1 and V is TRBV4-2; 7 bases are a match to TRBD1. Germline V gene data show CDR1 as LGHNA and CDR2 as YNFKEQ. The J segment lost 6 bases and the V segment lost 0 bases, leaving 4 bases of the junction unmatched. The length of the CDR3 is 14 residues. CDR3 DNA: TGTGCCAGCAGCCAAGATAGGGGGCACCCTGAAGCTTTCTTT. Translation: CASSQDRGHPEAFF.

The chain combines TRBV29-1 with TRBJ2-1; D remains ambiguous. The CDR3 is 14 residues long. Trimming took 6 bases from V and 6 from J, leaving 18 bases between them. Germline CDR1 SQVTM, CDR2 ANQGSEA. CDR3 DNA sequence: TGCAGCGTGTTACCCACCTTCGGCCTCAATGAGCAGTTCTTC. As protein: CSVLPTFGLNEQFF.

The chain has TRBV25-1 and TRBJ2-5; the match to TRBD2 covers 14 bases. CDR3 length: 16 amino acids. V gave up 0 bases and J gave up 4 bases; unmatched junction bases: 1. The germline V gene encodes CDR1 MGHDK and CDR2 SYGVNS. CDR3 in amino acids: CASSEYGLAGGETQYF. The CDR3 DNA sequence: TGTGCCAGCAGTGAATATGGACTAGCGGGGGGAGAGACCCAGTACTTC.

With respect to this clone: The CDR3 does not end in the conserved phenylalanine or tryptophan, so this is likely a read error. The DNA is omitted, as the CDR3 cannot be located on it reliably, and the CDR3 follows TCRdb's listing. The gene calls are TRBV6-7 and TRBJ1-2; TRBD1, the table's D call, lacks a check against the DNA. TRBV6-7 is identified as an open reading frame with a role that is uncertain. A total of 10 residues make up the CDR3, ends included. CDR3 residues: CASSPDRISS.

The chain joins TRBV29-1 to TRBJ2-2, with 7 bases matching TRBD1. The V and J ends lost 1 base and 5 bases, in that order; junction bases with no gene match: 4. CDR1 SQVTM and CDR2 ANQGSEA come from the germline V gene. The CDR3 consists of 14 residues. The CDR3 reads CSVEADRVTGELFF. The CDR3 DNA reads as TGCAGCGTTGAAGCCGACAGGGTTACCGGGGAGCTGTTTTTT.

This clone occurred a few times. The chain uses TRBV7-9 and TRBJ2-1; D not resolved. This CDR3 is built from 13 residues. Per germline, CDR1 SEHNR and CDR2 FQNEAQ (reference sequence). Between the trimmed V and J ends, which lost 4 bases and 6 bases, there was a span of 10 bases. The DNA of the CDR3 is TGTGCCAGCAGCTCTCCCTTGGGCAATGAGCAGTTCTTC. Its protein product is CASSSPLGNEQFF.

This chain joins TRBV2 and TRBJ1-1, with 8 bases aligning to TRBD1. The junction had 7 bases not matched to a gene; V was cut back by 7 bases and J by 9 bases. CDR1 is SNHLY and CDR2 is FYNNEI in the germline V gene. CDR3 length: 12 residues. The CDR3 bases are TGTGCCAGCACCGAGACAGGGGATCAAGCTTTCTTT. It translates to CASTETGDQAFF. Full variable domain (missing parts from reference TRBV2 and TRBJ1-1): EPEVTQTPSHQVTQMGQEVILRCVPISNHLYFYWYRQILGQKVEFLVSFYNNEISEKSEIFDDQFSVERPDGSNFTLKIRSTKLEDSAMYFCASTETGDQAFFGQGTRLTVV.

This clone was seen more than once but under ten times. The chain uses TRBV7-3 and TRBJ1-4; TRBD1 agrees at 7 bases. J gave up 10 bases and V 10 bases, and 21 bases lay outside the gene matches. Germline V gene sequence: CDR1 SGHTA, CDR2 FQGTGA. The CDR3 contains 16 residues. CDR3 in amino acids: CAKEGGRGGPGGKLFF. DNA for the CDR3: TGTGCCAAGGAGGGGGGCCGAGGGGGCCCGGGAGGAAAACTGTTTTTT.

The chain joins TRBV5-4 to TRBJ2-5; 7 bases are a match to TRBD2. The CDR3 has 14 amino acids. Per the germline V gene, CDR1 is SGHNT and CDR2 is YYREEE (reference sequence). With V trimmed by 9 bases and J by 2 bases, 10 bases remained unmatched. Here the CDR3 reads CATRSGDEQETQYF. The DNA for the CDR3 is TGTGCCACCCGCAGCGGGGACGAGCAAGAGACCCAGTACTTC.

This chain connects TRBV28 to TRBJ1-4; D remains ambiguous. Germline CDR1 MDHEN, CDR2 SYDVKM. The V and J ends lost 2 bases and 0 bases respectively, with 13 bases between them. The CDR3 extends over 17 amino acids. CDR3 DNA sequence: TGTGCCAGCAGTTTAGGTGTCGCCGTTACAACTAATGAAAAACTGTTTTTT. Protein sequence: CASSLGVAVTTNEKLFF. Full variable domain (missing parts from reference TRBV28 and TRBJ1-4): DVKVTQSSRYLVKRTGEKVFLECVQDMDHENMFWYRQDPGLGLRLIYFSYDVKMKEKGDIPEGYSVSREKKERFSLILESASTNQTSMYLCASSLGVAVTTNEKLFFGSGTQLSVL.

The chain uses TRBV6-5 and TRBJ1-5, with D unresolved. CDR3 size: 14 residues. Germline values: CDR1 MNHEY, CDR2 SVGAGI. Trimming took 7 bases from V and 2 from J, leaving 12 bases between them. The CDR3 sequence is CASKMRVGNQPQHF. CDR3 DNA sequence: TGTGCCAGCAAAATGAGGGTCGGCAATCAGCCCCAGCATTTT.

The chain combines TRBV7-9 with TRBJ1-2; D unclear. Trimming removed 1 base at V and 2 bases at J, with 17 bases between. The CDR3 spans 17 residues. The germline gives CDR1 SEHNR, CDR2 FQNEAQ (reference sequence). The CDR3 region has the DNA TGTGCCAGCAGCTTAGGCTTTGGGAGTGAGGGCAACTATGGCTACACCTTC. Residues: CASSLGFGSEGNYGYTF.

This clone has only a few counts. The chain employs TRBV27 and TRBJ2-1; 8 bases map to TRBD2. This CDR3 comprises 16 residues. CDR1 is MNHEY, CDR2 SMNVEV, per germline (reference sequence). Losses at the gene ends were 0 bases for V and 2 bases for J; bases not matched to a gene: 3. CDR3 protein: CASSLSPGGTYNEQFF. In DNA, the CDR3 is TGTGCCAGCAGTTTATCTCCGGGGGGGACCTACAATGAGCAGTTCTTC.

The rearrangement joins TRBV6-5 to TRBJ1-3, with D hard to call. From germline, CDR1 is MNHEY and CDR2 SVGAGI. This CDR3 is 15 amino acids long. The germline V and J ends were trimmed by 0 bases and 2 bases, with 8 bases remaining between them. In DNA form, the CDR3 reads TGTGCCAGCAGTTACTCGCGTGCTCCTGGAAACACCATATATTTT. The encoded protein is CASSYSRAPGNTIYF.

This clone occurred once. V and J are TRBV29-1 and TRBJ2-5; no clear D gene. The J call may be wrong; the DNA end is better matched by TRBJ2-7. Per the germline V gene, CDR1 is SQVTM and CDR2 is ANQGSEA. CDR3 length: 11 residues. DNA of the CDR3: TGCAGCGTTGAGGTTAGCTACGAGCAGTACTTC. Translating it yields CSVEVSYEQYF.

A few counts support this clone. The gene calls are TRBV27 and TRBJ2-3, with TRBD2 as a possible D gene (6 bases). V was cut by 4 bases and J by 7 bases, with 15 bases left in between. CDR3 length: 14 residues. Germline V gene sequence: CDR1 MNHEY, CDR2 SMNVEV (reference sequence). CDR3 amino acids: CASSYGTRFNTQYF. CDR3 bases: TGTGCCAGCAGTTACGGGACTCGTTTTAATACGCAGTATTTT.

This rearrangement joins TRBV2 to TRBJ1-5; TRBD1 matches 7 bases. Trimming took 6 bases from V and 4 from J; bases not matched to a gene: 6. From germline, CDR1 is SNHLY and CDR2 FYNNEI. CDR3 length: 14 residues. CDR3 in amino acids: CASRTGDPNQPQHF. The CDR3 DNA reads as TGTGCCAGCAGAACAGGGGACCCGAATCAGCCCCAGCATTTT.

The rearrangement joins TRBV28 to TRBJ2-2, with 8 bases matching TRBD1. Germline values: CDR1 MDHEN, CDR2 SYDVKM. V lost 6 bases, J lost 7 bases, and 7 bases stayed unmatched. The CDR3 is 14 residues long. The CDR3 is CASRWTGTGGELFF. CDR3 DNA: TGTGCCAGCAGATGGACAGGGACCGGCGGGGAGCTGTTTTTT.

This clone was observed once. This chain connects TRBV28 to TRBJ2-7; D is undetermined. V was pared by 3 bases and J by 4 bases, with 4 bases between. From germline, CDR1 is MDHEN and CDR2 SYDVKM. The CDR3 has 11 amino acids. CDR3 in amino acids: CASSFAYEQYF. CDR3 nucleotide sequence: TGTGCCAGCAGTTTCGCTTACGAGCAGTACTTC. Full variable domain (rest looked up from reference TRBV28 and TRBJ2-7): DVKVTQSSRYLVKRTGEKVFLECVQDMDHENMFWYRQDPGLGLRLIYFSYDVKMKEKGDIPEGYSVSREKKERFSLILESASTNQTSMYLCASSFAYEQYFGPGTRLTVT.

The chain couples TRBV4-1 to TRBJ1-1, with D possibly being TRBD1 (5 bases). Germline values: CDR1 MGHRA, CDR2 YSYEKL. There are 14 residues in the CDR3. V was shortened by 3 bases and J by 0 bases, with 8 bases between the two germline ends. The DNA of the CDR3 is TGCGCCAGCAGCCATGGGGGAATGAACACTGAAGCTTTCTTT. Amino acid sequence: CASSHGGMNTEAFF.

The rearrangement joins TRBV5-1 to TRBJ2-4; TRBD2 agrees at 7 bases. V trimming: 2 bases; J trimming: 3 bases; junction bases outside the gene matches: 8. The germline gives CDR1 SGHRS, CDR2 YFSETQ. CDR3 length equals 16 residues. CDR3 DNA: TGCGCCAGCAGCTTAGGCGGGAGTGGGATCAAAAACATTCAGTACTTC. This gives the protein CASSLGGSGIKNIQYF.

The chain carries TRBV29-1 and TRBJ2-7, with 9 bases matching TRBD2. The germline gives CDR1 SQVTM, CDR2 ANQGSEA. The length of the CDR3 is 13 residues. V dropped 5 bases and J dropped 2; count of bases not matched to a gene: 4. CDR3 nucleotide sequence: TGCAGCGTTCGACTAGCGGCGCCCTACGAGCAGTACTTC. Its translation: CSVRLAAPYEQYF.

The V gene is TRBV29-1, the J gene TRBJ1-2; D not certain. The CDR3 is 12 amino acids. CDR1 and CDR2 from the germline V gene are SQVTM and ANQGSEA. The V end lost 6 bases, the J end lost 8 bases, and 16 bases lay between the germline ends. For the CDR3, the DNA is TGCAGCGTCACGTACAGCAGCAGGGGCTACACCTTC. Translation gives CSVTYSSRGYTF.

The CDR3 nucleotides are TGCGCCAGCAGCCAAGTGGAGGACCCTGGCTACACCTTC. Encoded protein: CASSQVEDPGYTF. The rearrangement joins TRBV4-1 to TRBJ1-2; D uncertain. V gave up 1 base and J gave up 7 bases, with 10 bases separating them. There are 13 residues in the CDR3. Looked up from germline, CDR1 is MGHRA and CDR2 is YSYEKL.

Note on this clone: The sample has other DNA sequences that encode this CDR3 too. The rearrangement links TRBV13 to TRBJ1-1, with TRBD1 as a possible D gene (5 bases). Germline-derived CDR1 and CDR2 are PRHDT and FYEKMQ (reference sequence). Trimming took 5 bases from V and 1 from J, leaving 8 bases between them. The CDR3 contains 13 residues. The CDR3 protein is CASSLRGNTEAFF. The CDR3 DNA is TGTGCCAGCAGCCTGAGGGGGAACACTGAAGCTTTCTTT.

J is TRBJ2-1 and V is TRBV29-1; a weak D match, TRBD2 (5 bases). The germline V gene has CDR1 SQVTM and CDR2 ANQGSEA. The length of the CDR3 is 17 residues. The V end lost 0 bases, the J end lost 3 bases, and 18 bases lay between the germline ends. CDR3 nucleotide sequence: TGCAGCGTTGAAGATCTAAAGGGAGAATACGGCTACAATGAGCAGTTCTTC. This codes for CSVEDLKGEYGYNEQFF.

The rearrangement links TRBV11-2 to TRBJ2-3; perhaps TRBD2 as D (5 bases). Germline lookup yields CDR1 SGHAT and CDR2 FQNNGV. This CDR3 spans 16 amino acids. V was shortened by 0 bases and J by 4 bases, with 14 bases between the two germline ends. The CDR3 nucleotides read TGTGCCAGCAGCTTAGATACTAGAAGAAATGCAGATACGCAGTATTTT. Amino acids: CASSLDTRRNADTQYF.

V usage is TRBV6-6 and J usage is TRBJ2-7; D perhaps matches TRBD1 (6 bases). The V end lost 7 bases, the J end lost 3 bases, and 13 bases lay between the germline ends. This CDR3 spans 13 amino acids. The germline CDR1 and CDR2 sequences are MNHNY and SVGAGI (reference sequence). CDR3 region: CASNTGHYYEQYF. As DNA, the CDR3 is TGTGCCAGCAATACGGGACACTACTACGAGCAGTACTTC.

This rearrangement joins TRBV27 to TRBJ2-7, with 7 bases that match TRBD1. The CDR3 has 14 amino acids. V shed 5 bases and J 6 bases; nucleotides not matched to a gene: 10. Germline V CDR1 and CDR2: MNHEY, SMNVEV (reference sequence). CDR3 residues: CASSLQTGSGEQYF. The CDR3 bases are TGTGCCAGCAGTCTTCAGACAGGGTCGGGCGAGCAGTACTTC.

The chain combines TRBV27 with TRBJ2-1; TRBD2 matches at 8 bases. This CDR3 spans 15 amino acids. Germline V gives CDR1 MNHEY, CDR2 SMNVEV (reference sequence). J was trimmed by 5 bases and V by 6 bases; bases with no gene match: 9. CDR3 sequence (DNA): TGTGCCAGCAGCTTGGGCGGGAGGCCTCACAATGAGCAGTTCTTC. Protein product: CASSLGGRPHNEQFF.